The sequence of this T cell receptor (beta chain) was determined in a study of T cells in localized non-small cell lung cancer. Libraries were prepared by immunoSEQ multiplex PCR; TCRdb keeps only in-frame clonotypes and omits some of them. The sample includes 40,000 to 60,000 clones, 81% of them seen just once. The CDR3 runs 12 residues. CDR1 is MNHNS, CDR2 SASEGT, per germline. The V gene lost 6 bases and the J gene lost 2 bases, with 8 bases spanning the gap. Sequenced material: peripheral blood mononuclear cells, taken before any cancer treatment. The V and J genes are TRBV6-1 and TRBJ2-7; unclear D gene. The receptor was derived from a man between 40 and 75 years old with stage III lung adenocarcinoma. The CDR3 bases are TGTGCCAGCAGCTTTGTACCCTACGAGCAGTACTTC. It codes for CASSFVPYEQYF.